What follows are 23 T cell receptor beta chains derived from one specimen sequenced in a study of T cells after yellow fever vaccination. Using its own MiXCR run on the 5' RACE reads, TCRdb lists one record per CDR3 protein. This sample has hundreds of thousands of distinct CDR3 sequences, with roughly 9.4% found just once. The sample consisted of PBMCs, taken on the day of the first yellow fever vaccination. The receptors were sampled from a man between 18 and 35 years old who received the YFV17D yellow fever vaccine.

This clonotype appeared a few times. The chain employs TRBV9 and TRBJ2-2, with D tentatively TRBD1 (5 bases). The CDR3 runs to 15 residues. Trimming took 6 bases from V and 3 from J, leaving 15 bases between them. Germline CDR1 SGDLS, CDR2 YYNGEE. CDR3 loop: CASTPGARDTGELFF. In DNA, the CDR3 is TGTGCCAGCACCCCAGGCGCCAGGGACACCGGGGAGCTGTTTTTT.

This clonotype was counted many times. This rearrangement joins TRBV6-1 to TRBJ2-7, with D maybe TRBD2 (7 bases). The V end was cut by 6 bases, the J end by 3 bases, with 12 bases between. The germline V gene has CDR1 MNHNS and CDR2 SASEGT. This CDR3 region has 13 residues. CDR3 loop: CASSRGANYEQYF. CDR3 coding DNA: TGTGCCAGCAGCCGGGGGGCCAACTACGAGCAGTACTTC.

CDR3 DNA sequence: TGTGCCAGCAGTACCGACAGGGTAAAGCGGACCTACGAGCAGTACTTC. It translates to CASSTDRVKRTYEQYF. The chain has TRBV6-5 and TRBJ2-7, with 7 bases that match TRBD1. This CDR3 comprises 16 residues. Trimming took 5 bases from V and 2 from J; bases not matched to a gene: 12. The germline V gene has CDR1 MNHEY and CDR2 SVGAGI.

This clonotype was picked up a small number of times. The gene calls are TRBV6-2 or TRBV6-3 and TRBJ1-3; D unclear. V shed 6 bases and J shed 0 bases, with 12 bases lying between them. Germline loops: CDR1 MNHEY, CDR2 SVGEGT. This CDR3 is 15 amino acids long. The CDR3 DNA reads TGTGCCAGCAGGCAAGGACTCCGCTCTGGAAACACCATATATTTT. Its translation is CASRQGLRSGNTIYF.

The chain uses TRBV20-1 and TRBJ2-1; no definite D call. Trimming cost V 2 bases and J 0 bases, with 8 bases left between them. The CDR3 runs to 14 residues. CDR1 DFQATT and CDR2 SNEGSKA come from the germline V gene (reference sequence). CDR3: CSARPRSSYNEQFF. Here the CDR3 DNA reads TGCAGTGCTAGACCCCGGAGCTCCTACAATGAGCAGTTCTTC.

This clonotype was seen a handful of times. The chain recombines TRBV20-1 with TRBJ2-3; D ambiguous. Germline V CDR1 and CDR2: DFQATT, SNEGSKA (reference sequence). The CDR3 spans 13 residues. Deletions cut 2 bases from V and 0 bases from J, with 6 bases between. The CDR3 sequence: CSARWGSTDTQYF. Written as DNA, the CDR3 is TGCAGTGCTAGATGGGGTAGCACAGATACGCAGTATTTT.

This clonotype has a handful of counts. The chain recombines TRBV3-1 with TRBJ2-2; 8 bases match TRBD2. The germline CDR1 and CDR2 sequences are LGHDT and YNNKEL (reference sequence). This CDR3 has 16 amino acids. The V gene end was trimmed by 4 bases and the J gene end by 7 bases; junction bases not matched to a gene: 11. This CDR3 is CASSPLGRGVGGELFF. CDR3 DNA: TGTGCCAGCAGCCCCCTTGGGCGGGGGGTTGGCGGGGAGCTGTTTTTT.

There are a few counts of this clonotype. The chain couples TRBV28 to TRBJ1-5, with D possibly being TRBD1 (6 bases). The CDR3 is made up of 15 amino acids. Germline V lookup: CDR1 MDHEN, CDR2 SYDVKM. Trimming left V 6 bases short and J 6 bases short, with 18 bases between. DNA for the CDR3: TGTGCCAGCAGCCCCGCGGGGGGCGATGTTCAGCCCCAGCATTTT. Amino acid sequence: CASSPAGGDVQPQHF.

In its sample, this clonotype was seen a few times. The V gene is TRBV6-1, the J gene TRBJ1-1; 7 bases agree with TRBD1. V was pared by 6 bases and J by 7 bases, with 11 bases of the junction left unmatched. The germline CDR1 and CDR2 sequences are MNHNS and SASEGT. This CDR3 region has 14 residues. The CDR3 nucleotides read TGTGCCAGCAGGAAGAGAAGGGGGCAAAATGAAGCTTTCTTT. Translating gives CASRKRRGQNEAFF.

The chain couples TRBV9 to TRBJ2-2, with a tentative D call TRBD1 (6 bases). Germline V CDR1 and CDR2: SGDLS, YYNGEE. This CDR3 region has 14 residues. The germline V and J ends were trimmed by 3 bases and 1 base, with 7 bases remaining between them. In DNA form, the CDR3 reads TGTGCCAGCAGCGAGGGACAGAACACCGGGGAGCTGTTTTTT. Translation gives CASSEGQNTGELFF.

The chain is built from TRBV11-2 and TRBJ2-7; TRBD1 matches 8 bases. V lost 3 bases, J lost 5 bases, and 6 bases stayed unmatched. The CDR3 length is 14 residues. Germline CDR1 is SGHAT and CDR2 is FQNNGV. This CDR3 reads CASSFGTGSHEQYF. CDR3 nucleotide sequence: TGTGCCAGCAGCTTTGGGACAGGCTCGCACGAGCAGTACTTC.

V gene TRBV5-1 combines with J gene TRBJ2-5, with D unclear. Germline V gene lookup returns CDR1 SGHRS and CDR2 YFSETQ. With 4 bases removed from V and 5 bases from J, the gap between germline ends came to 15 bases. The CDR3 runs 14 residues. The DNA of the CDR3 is TGCGCCAGCAGCCCCCAGAGTTCTTTTGAGACCCAGTACTTC. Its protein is CASSPQSSFETQYF.

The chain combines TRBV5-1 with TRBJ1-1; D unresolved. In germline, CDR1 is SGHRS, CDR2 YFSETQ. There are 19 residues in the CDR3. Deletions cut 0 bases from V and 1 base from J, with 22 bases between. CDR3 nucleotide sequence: TGCGCCAGCAGCTTGGGTAGGTTGGGCGGAGTAAGTCAGAACACTGAAGCTTTCTTT. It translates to CASSLGRLGGVSQNTEAFF.

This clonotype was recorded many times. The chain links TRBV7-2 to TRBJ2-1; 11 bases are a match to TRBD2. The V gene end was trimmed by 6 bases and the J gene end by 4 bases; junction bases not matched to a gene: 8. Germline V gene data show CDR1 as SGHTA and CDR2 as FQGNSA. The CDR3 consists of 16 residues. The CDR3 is CASRASGGSLYNEQFF. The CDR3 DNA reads TGTGCCAGCAGGGCTAGCGGGGGGTCCCTGTACAATGAGCAGTTCTTC.

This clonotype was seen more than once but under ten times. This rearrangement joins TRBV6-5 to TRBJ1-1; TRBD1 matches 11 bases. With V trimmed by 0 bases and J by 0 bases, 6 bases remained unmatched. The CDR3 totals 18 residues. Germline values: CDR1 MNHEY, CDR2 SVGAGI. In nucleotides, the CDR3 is TGTGCCAGCAGTTACTCAGGGACAGGGGGTTACATGAACACTGAAGCTTTCTTT. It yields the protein CASSYSGTGGYMNTEAFF.

The DNA of the CDR3 is TGCGCCAGCAGCTCACAGGGAGCCACCGGGGAGCTGTTTTTT. This sequence encodes CASSSQGATGELFF. The chain employs TRBV5-1 and TRBJ2-2; D is perhaps TRBD1 (6 bases). V was shortened by 3 bases and J by 4 bases, with 10 bases between the two germline ends. This CDR3 spans 14 amino acids. Germline V gene data show CDR1 as SGHRS and CDR2 as YFSETQ. Full variable domain (remainder filled in from reference TRBV5-1 and TRBJ2-2): KAGVTQTPRYLIKTRGQQVTLSCSPISGHRSVSWYQQTPGQGLQFLFEYFSETQRNKGNFPGRFSGRQFSNSRSEMNVSTLELGDSALYLCASSSQGATGELFFGEGSRLTVL.

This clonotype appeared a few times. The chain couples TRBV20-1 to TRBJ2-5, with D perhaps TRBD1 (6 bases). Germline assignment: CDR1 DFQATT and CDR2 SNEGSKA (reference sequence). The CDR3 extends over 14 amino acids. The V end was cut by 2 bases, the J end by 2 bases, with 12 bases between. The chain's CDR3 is CSARNRALQETQYF. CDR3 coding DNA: TGCAGTGCTAGAAACAGGGCACTTCAAGAGACCCAGTACTTC.

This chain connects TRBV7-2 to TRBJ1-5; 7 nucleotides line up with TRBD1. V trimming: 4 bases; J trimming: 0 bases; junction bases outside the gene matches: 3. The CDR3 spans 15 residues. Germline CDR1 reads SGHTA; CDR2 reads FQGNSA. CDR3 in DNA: TGTGCCAGCAGCTACAGGGGATCTAGCAATCAGCCCCAGCATTTT. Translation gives CASSYRGSSNQPQHF. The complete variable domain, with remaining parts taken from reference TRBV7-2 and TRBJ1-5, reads GAGVSQSPSNKVTEKGKDVELRCDPISGHTALYWYRQSLGQGLEFLIYFQGNSAPDKSGLPSDRFSAERTGGSVSTLTIQRTQQEDSAVYLCASSYRGSSNQPQHFGDGTRLSIL.

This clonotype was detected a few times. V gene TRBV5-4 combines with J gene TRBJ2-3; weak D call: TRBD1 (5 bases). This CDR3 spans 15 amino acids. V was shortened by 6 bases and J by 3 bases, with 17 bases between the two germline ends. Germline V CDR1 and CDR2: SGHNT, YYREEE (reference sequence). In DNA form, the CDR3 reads TGTGCCAGCACCGAAGGGTGGGGCCTTACAGATACGCAGTATTTT. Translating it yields CASTEGWGLTDTQYF.

CDR3 nucleotides: TGTGCCAGCAGTGAGAGGGGGCGGGTCTCCTACAATGAGCAGTTCTTC. Residues: CASSERGRVSYNEQFF. J is TRBJ2-1 and V is TRBV6-1; TRBD1 agrees at 7 bases. The junction had 5 bases not matched to a gene; V was cut back by 3 bases and J by 0 bases. CDR1 MNHNS and CDR2 SASEGT come from the germline V gene. The CDR3 runs to 16 residues.

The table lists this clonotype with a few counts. The CDR3 region has the DNA TGTGCCAGCAGCTTAGGGCCTTATAGCAATCAGCCCCAGCATTTT. The encoded protein is CASSLGPYSNQPQHF. This chain connects TRBV7-9 to TRBJ1-5, with D unresolved. V was cut by 1 base and J by 0 bases, with 7 bases left in between. CDR3 size: 15 residues. Germline V gene lookup returns CDR1 SEHNR and CDR2 FQNEAQ (reference sequence).

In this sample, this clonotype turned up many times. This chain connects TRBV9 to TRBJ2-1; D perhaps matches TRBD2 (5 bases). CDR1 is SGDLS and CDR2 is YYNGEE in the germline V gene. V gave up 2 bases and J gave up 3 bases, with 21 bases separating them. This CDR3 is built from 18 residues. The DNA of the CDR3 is TGTGCCAGCAGCGTCCCAAACCCCCCGGGAACTTTCTACAATGAGCAGTTCTTC. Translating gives CASSVPNPPGTFYNEQFF.

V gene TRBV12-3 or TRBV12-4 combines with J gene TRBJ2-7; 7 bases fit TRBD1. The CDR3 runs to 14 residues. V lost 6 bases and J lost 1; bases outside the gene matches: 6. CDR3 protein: CASRKTGQSYEQYF. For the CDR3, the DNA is TGTGCCAGCAGGAAGACGGGACAGTCCTACGAGCAGTACTTC.